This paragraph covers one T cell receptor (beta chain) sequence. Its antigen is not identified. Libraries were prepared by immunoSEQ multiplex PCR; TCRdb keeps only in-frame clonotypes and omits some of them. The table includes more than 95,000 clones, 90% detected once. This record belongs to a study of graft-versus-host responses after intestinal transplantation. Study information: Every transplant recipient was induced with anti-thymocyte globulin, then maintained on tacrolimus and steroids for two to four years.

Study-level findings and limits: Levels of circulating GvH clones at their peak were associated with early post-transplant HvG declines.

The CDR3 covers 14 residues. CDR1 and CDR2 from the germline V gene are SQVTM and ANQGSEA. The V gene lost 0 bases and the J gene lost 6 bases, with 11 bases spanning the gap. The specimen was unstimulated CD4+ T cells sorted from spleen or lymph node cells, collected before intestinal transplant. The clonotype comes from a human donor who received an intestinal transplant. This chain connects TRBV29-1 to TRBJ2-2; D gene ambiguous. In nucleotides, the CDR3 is TGCAGCGTTGAAGAGTTGTGGCGGCCCGGGGAGCTGTTTTTT. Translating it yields CSVEELWRPGELFF.